The 11 T cell receptor beta chains below come from one sample, sequenced in a study of cytomegalovirus exposure and HLA in healthy donors. PCR was performed using 60 Vbeta and 13 Jbeta primers. Clones were sequenced by immunoSEQ multiplex PCR, and TCRdb holds only the in-frame ones, with some missing. The repertoire includes 95,000 to 150,000 clones, about 75% of them detected once, and 30% sits in the top ten. The specimen sequenced was PBMCs. The receptors derive from a man in his sixties in good health and CMV-seropositive.

This clone has only one observation. The gene calls are TRBV4-1 and TRBJ2-3; 10 positions agree with TRBD1. The trim removed 1 base at V and 7 bases at J, leaving 8 bases unmatched. Per the germline V gene, CDR1 is MGHRA and CDR2 is YSYEKL. There are 16 residues in the CDR3. The CDR3 DNA reads as TGCGCCAGCAGCCAAGGCCAGCGGACAGGGGGGAATACGCAGTATTTT. This codes for CASSQGQRTGGNTQYF.

The chain joins TRBV2 to TRBJ2-2; a weak D match, TRBD1 (5 bases). CDR3 size: 14 residues. V lost 6 bases and J 8 bases, leaving 16 bases between the germline ends. CDR1 SNHLY and CDR2 FYNNEI come from the germline V gene. The CDR3 here is CASRERGSAGELFF. The CDR3 nucleotides are TGTGCCAGCAGAGAAAGGGGCTCGGCAGGGGAGCTGTTTTTT.

The chain joins TRBV9 to TRBJ2-7, with a weak D call TRBD2 (6 bases). CDR1 is SGDLS and CDR2 is YYNGEE in the germline V gene. The CDR3 sequence is 19 residues long. V lost 3 bases to trimming and J lost 1 base, with 26 bases between them. This CDR3 is CASSASVVAGRSTSYEQYF. The CDR3 DNA reads TGTGCCAGCAGCGCGTCGGTAGTGGCGGGGCGTTCCACTTCCTACGAGCAGTACTTC. Full variable domain (outside the CDR3, taken from reference TRBV9 and TRBJ2-7): DSGVTQTPKHLITATGQRVTLRCSPRSGDLSVYWYQQSLDQGLQFLIQYYNGEERAKGNILERFSAQQFPDLHSELNLSSLELGDSALYFCASSASVVAGRSTSYEQYFGPGTRLTVT.

J is TRBJ2-1 and V is TRBV5-1, with 7 nucleotides matching TRBD1. CDR1 SGHRS and CDR2 YFSETQ come from the germline V gene. The CDR3 contains 15 residues. After removal of 4 bases from V and 8 bases from J, the junction contained 12 bases not matched to a gene. Here the CDR3 DNA reads TGCGCCAGCAGCAAGGGACAGCCCCCAGGCGATGAGCAGTTCTTC. This codes for CASSKGQPPGDEQFF.

V is TRBV27 and J is TRBJ2-2, with 8 bases that match TRBD1. V gave up 2 bases and J gave up 6 bases; unmatched junction bases: 14. CDR1 MNHEY and CDR2 SMNVEV come from the germline V gene (reference sequence). The CDR3 is made up of 18 amino acids. CDR3 protein: CASSLLVLRAGGSGELFF. CDR3 DNA sequence: TGTGCCAGCAGTTTACTTGTACTACGAGCAGGGGGCTCCGGGGAGCTGTTTTTT.

The chain uses TRBV2 and TRBJ1-5; unclear D gene. The V end lost 4 bases, the J end lost 1 base, and 5 bases lay between the germline ends. The CDR3 is made up of 13 amino acids. Per the germline V gene, CDR1 is SNHLY and CDR2 is FYNNEI. In DNA form, the CDR3 reads TGTGCCAGCAGTGTGCAGAGCAATCAGCCCCAGCATTTT. Its protein is CASSVQSNQPQHF.

The V gene is TRBV9, the J gene TRBJ2-5, with TRBD1 as a possible D gene (5 bases). Germline V gene lookup returns CDR1 SGDLS and CDR2 YYNGEE. The CDR3 contains 15 residues. Trimming pared 0 bases from V and 5 bases from J, leaving 14 bases between. In nucleotides, the CDR3 is TGTGCCAGCAGCGTAGAGTGGGGCATGAGTGAGACCCAGTACTTC. It specifies CASSVEWGMSETQYF.

The rearrangement links TRBV28 to TRBJ1-2, with D unclear. The CDR3 loop spans 14 amino acids. CDR1 is MDHEN, CDR2 SYDVKM, per germline. Trimming took 5 bases from V and 4 from J, leaving 14 bases between them. CDR3 bases: TGTGCCAGCAGTCCGCCTCTCTTGGCCTATGGCTACACCTTC. Its protein is CASSPPLLAYGYTF.

This sequence joins TRBV6-5 and TRBJ2-7; 7 bases match TRBD1. The CDR3 is made up of 15 amino acids. In germline, CDR1 is MNHEY, CDR2 SVGAGI. V lost 0 bases to trimming and J lost 4 bases; unmatched junction nucleotides: 6. CDR3 DNA sequence: TGTGCCAGCAGTTACTCGAGACAGGGAGTATACGAGCAGTACTTC. Its protein product is CASSYSRQGVYEQYF.

The chain uses TRBV6-1 and TRBJ2-7; D may be TRBD2 (5 bases). The CDR3 spans 15 residues. The V gene lost 3 bases and the J gene lost 0 bases, with 12 bases spanning the gap. CDR1 is MNHNS, CDR2 SASEGT, per germline. Here the CDR3 reads CASSEGFGSSYEQYF. CDR3 DNA: TGTGCCAGCAGTGAGGGATTTGGGAGCTCCTACGAGCAGTACTTC.

The chain uses TRBV4-1 and TRBJ2-1; D is perhaps TRBD2 (6 bases). Trimming took 3 bases from V and 6 from J, leaving 12 bases between them. Per the germline V gene, CDR1 is MGHRA and CDR2 is YSYEKL. CDR3 size: 14 residues. CDR3 in amino acids: CASSHTGLFNEQFF. CDR3 coding DNA: TGCGCCAGCAGCCATACGGGACTCTTCAATGAGCAGTTCTTC.